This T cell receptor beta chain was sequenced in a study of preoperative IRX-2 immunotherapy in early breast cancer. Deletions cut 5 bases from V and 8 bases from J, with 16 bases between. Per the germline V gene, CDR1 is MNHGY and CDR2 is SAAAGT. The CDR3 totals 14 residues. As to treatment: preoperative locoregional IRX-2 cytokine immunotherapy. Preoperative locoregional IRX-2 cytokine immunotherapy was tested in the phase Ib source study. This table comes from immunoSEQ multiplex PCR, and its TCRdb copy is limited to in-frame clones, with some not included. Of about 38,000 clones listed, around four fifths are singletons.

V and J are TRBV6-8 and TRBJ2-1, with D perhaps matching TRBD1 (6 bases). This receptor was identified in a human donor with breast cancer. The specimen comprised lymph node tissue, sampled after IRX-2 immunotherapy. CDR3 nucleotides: TGTGCCAGCAGTAAACCGGGACAAGGCCATGAGCAGTTCTTC. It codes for CASSKPGQGHEQFF.